This T cell receptor (beta chain) was identified during a study of PD-1 blockade in classical Hodgkin lymphoma. Study observations and caveats: CD4+ TCR diversity, unlike CD8+, climbed significantly by C4D1. Prior to therapy, complete responders displayed diversity much like that of newly diagnosed patients. Newly diagnosed patients were reported to start with lower TCR diversity than healthy donors.

The ends were cut back, 0 bases at V and 1 base at J, with 9 bases in the middle. The CDR3 spans 15 residues. Germline V gene sequence: CDR1 SGHNT, CDR2 YENEEA. Following autologous stem cell transplantation, relapse occurred in every patient, and exposure to brentuximab vedotin varied. Magnetic negative selection served to purify CD4+ T cells out of PBMCs that had been thawed. Regarding this clone: What it binds is not known. The sample carries other DNA sequences with the same CDR3.

Libraries were prepared by immunoSEQ multiplex PCR; TCRdb keeps only in-frame clonotypes and omits some of them. The data contain 7,000 to 8,000 clones, around 77% of them seen just once; the ten biggest clones take up 7% to 8.5%. This chain connects TRBV11-3 to TRBJ2-5, with D possibly matching TRBD2 (5 bases). This material consisted of CD4+ T cells from blood, taken at baseline. The source of this sequence is a human donor with classical Hodgkin lymphoma. Here the CDR3 DNA reads TGTGCCAGCAGCTTAGATCGGGGAAGCCAAGAGACCCAGTACTTC. Translation: CASSLDRGSQETQYF.